The entry below describes one T cell receptor beta chain. These data originate in a study of blood T cell repertoires in COVID-19. The table came from immunoSEQ multiplex PCR; TCRdb's copy has only in-frame clones and leaves some out. This sample yields around 300,000 clones, of which about 90% are seen a single time; around 2.1% belongs to the top ten. This CDR3 contains 21 residues. The rearrangement uses TRBV12-2 and TRBJ2-2; the D call of TRBD2 is as the table states it, not checked on the DNA. TRBV12-2 is labeled a pseudogene. Sequenced input: peripheral blood. The sequence was collected from a woman aged 30 to 39 who had recovered from COVID-19. CDR3 protein: CASRFHPPPSGRAPDTGELFF. For the CDR3, the DNA is TGTGCAAGTCGCTTCCACCCCCCCCCTAGCGGGAGGGCCCCGGACACCGGGGAGCTGTTTTTT.